The 18 T cell receptor beta chains presented below share a single source sample, sequenced in a study of blood T cell repertoires in COVID-19. The protocol was immunoSEQ multiplex PCR, while the TCRdb copy is restricted to in-frame clones and leaves out a portion. The sample lists about 130,000 clones; around 83% were seen once. Sequenced sample: PBMCs or T cells enriched from blood (not recorded which). The receptors here all came from a man aged 30-40 years who had recovered from COVID-19.

V gene TRBV9 combines with J gene TRBJ2-1, with 10 bases identical to TRBD2. Germline assignment: CDR1 SGDLS and CDR2 YYNGEE. This CDR3 spans 14 amino acids. Germline trimming cut 4 bases from V and 8 bases from J; bases unmatched to any gene: 6. The CDR3: CASSLSSGSYEQFF. The CDR3 nucleotides are TGTGCCAGCAGCTTGTCTAGCGGGAGCTATGAGCAGTTCTTC.

This chain joins TRBV12-5 and TRBJ1-3; a possible D gene is TRBD1 (6 bases). CDR1 is LGHNT, CDR2 FRNRAP, per germline. Trimming cost V 3 bases and J 0 bases, with 21 bases left between them. This CDR3 region has 19 residues. The CDR3 protein is CASGLPSGVGSHSGNTIYF. The CDR3, as DNA: TGTGCTAGTGGTTTACCATCAGGGGTAGGCAGTCACTCTGGAAACACCATATATTTT.

The V gene is TRBV7-2, the J gene TRBJ2-1; D gene unclear. The germline gives CDR1 SGHTA, CDR2 FQGNSA. This CDR3 has 14 residues. V was cut by 3 bases and J by 5 bases, with 11 bases left in between. The CDR3 loop is CASSFSFYNNEQFF. The CDR3 nucleotides read TGTGCCAGCAGCTTTAGTTTTTATAACAATGAGCAGTTCTTC.

The chain is built from TRBV4-1 and TRBJ2-7; perhaps TRBD1 as D (5 bases). Per germline, CDR1 MGHRA and CDR2 YSYEKL. V was cut by 0 bases and J by 5 bases, with 8 bases left in between. The CDR3 spans 13 residues. CDR3 bases: TGCGCCAGCAGCCAAGACAGGGTCAACGAGCAGTACTTC. Translation: CASSQDRVNEQYF.

The chain uses TRBV7-6 and TRBJ2-1; possible D gene TRBD2, 5 bases. This CDR3 has 15 amino acids. Germline CDR1 SGHVS, CDR2 FNYEAQ. Trimming shortened V by 2 bases and J by 8 bases, and 16 bases separated the two germline ends. For the CDR3, the DNA is TGTGCCAGCAGCTTAAAACTAGACTTTGGGGATGAGCAGTTCTTC. Protein: CASSLKLDFGDEQFF.

The V call is TRBV11-2, the J call TRBJ1-5; 8 positions match TRBD1. Trimming took 1 base from V and 4 from J; bases not matched to a gene: 3. The CDR3 length is 15 residues. Germline V gene lookup returns CDR1 SGHAT and CDR2 FQNNGV. Here the CDR3 DNA reads TGTGCCAGCAGCTTAGGGACAGGGCGGAATCAGCCCCAGCATTTT. Protein sequence: CASSLGTGRNQPQHF.

J is TRBJ1-1 and V is TRBV29-1, with 10 bases identical to TRBD1. This CDR3 comprises 14 residues. J lost 7 bases, V lost 7 bases, and 12 bases had no gene match. In germline, CDR1 is SQVTM, CDR2 ANQGSEA. The CDR3 DNA is TGCAGCGCCCGTTCCCGGGACAGGGGTTTTGAAGCTTTCTTT. Amino acid sequence: CSARSRDRGFEAFF.

This sequence joins TRBV5-1 and TRBJ2-6; D gene ambiguous. The germline gives CDR1 SGHRS, CDR2 YFSETQ. The CDR3 runs to 17 residues. V gave up 1 base and J gave up 0 bases, with 11 bases separating them. The CDR3 DNA follows: TGCGCCAGCAGCTTGTTAAACTTAGACTCTGGGGCCAACGTCCTGACTTTC. Translation gives CASSLLNLDSGANVLTF.

This chain links TRBV6-5 with TRBJ2-3; 9 nucleotides align to TRBD2. CDR3 size: 14 residues. V trimming: 5 bases; J trimming: 3 bases; junction bases outside the gene matches: 3. Germline lookup yields CDR1 MNHEY and CDR2 SVGAGI. The CDR3 DNA sequence: TGTGCCAGCAGTAGGGCGGGAGGGACAGATACGCAGTATTTT. This gives the protein CASSRAGGTDTQYF.

This chain joins TRBV20-1 and TRBJ2-1; 9 bases are a match to TRBD2. J lost 7 bases, V lost 3 bases, and 10 bases had no gene match. CDR3 size: 15 residues. Per germline, CDR1 DFQATT and CDR2 SNEGSKA (reference sequence). CDR3 amino acids: CSASVTSGFSNEQFF. In DNA form, the CDR3 reads TGCAGTGCTAGTGTTACTAGCGGGTTCTCTAATGAGCAGTTCTTC.

The V call is TRBV12-3 or TRBV12-4, the J call TRBJ2-2; D is uncertain. Trimming removed 7 bases from V and 8 bases from J, with 11 bases in between. The length of the CDR3 is 12 residues. The CDR3 sequence is CASTLAPGELFF. CDR3 sequence (DNA): TGTGCCAGCACCTTGGCCCCGGGGGAGCTGTTTTTT.

The chain has TRBV5-1 and TRBJ2-1; 8 bases match TRBD2. The CDR3 has 15 amino acids. Germline CDR1 SGHRS, CDR2 YFSETQ. Unmatched junction bases numbered 9, after V lost 4 bases and J lost 6 bases. This CDR3 reads CASSVGTRGINEQFF. The CDR3 nucleotides are TGCGCCAGCAGCGTGGGGACTAGGGGGATCAATGAGCAGTTCTTC.

This CDR3 is CASSQDQAAGELFF. The CDR3 coding sequence is TGTGCCAGCAGCCAAGATCAGGCCGCTGGGGAGCTGTTTTTT. The genes are TRBV3-1 (or the pseudogene TRBV3-2) and TRBJ2-2; D gene uncertain. Per the germline V gene, CDR1 is LGHDT and CDR2 is YNNKEL (reference sequence). V gave up 0 bases and J gave up 8 bases, with 10 bases separating them. The CDR3 has 14 residues.

The chain combines TRBV6-5 with TRBJ1-1; the D gene is possibly TRBD1 (5 bases). The germline gives CDR1 MNHEY, CDR2 SVGAGI. The V and J ends lost 2 bases and 4 bases respectively, with 17 bases between them. This CDR3 contains 16 residues. CDR3 region: CASSYGGRGGGTEAFF. The CDR3 DNA reads as TGTGCCAGCAGTTACGGCGGGCGGGGGGGAGGCACTGAAGCTTTCTTT.

This clone showed up just a few times. The chain combines TRBV2 with TRBJ1-1; tentative D call: TRBD1 (5 bases). The CDR3 is made up of 13 amino acids. From germline, CDR1 is SNHLY and CDR2 FYNNEI. Trimming cost V 8 bases and J 4 bases, with 14 bases left between them. DNA for the CDR3: TGTGCCAGCTCGGGGGGAATTAGCACTGAAGCTTTCTTT. It codes for CASSGGISTEAFF.

V and J are TRBV6-1 and TRBJ2-1, with D perhaps matching TRBD2 (6 bases). Germline V gene lookup returns CDR1 MNHNS and CDR2 SASEGT. The CDR3 spans 16 residues. The V and J ends lost 2 bases and 8 bases respectively, with 19 bases between them. The CDR3 region is CASSEPIGGQGYEQFF. As DNA, the CDR3 is TGTGCCAGCAGTGAACCGATCGGGGGTCAGGGTTATGAGCAGTTCTTC.

This rearrangement joins TRBV6-5 to TRBJ1-1, with D perhaps TRBD1 (6 bases). The CDR3 loop spans 14 amino acids. V was cut by 5 bases and J by 6 bases, with 16 bases left in between. The germline V gene has CDR1 MNHEY and CDR2 SVGAGI. CDR3 bases: TGTGCCAGCAGTAGCCCGGGGGGCGCGTCTGAAGCTTTCTTT. The encoded protein is CASSSPGGASEAFF.

The chain is built from TRBV7-9 and TRBJ2-2; D possibly corresponds to TRBD2 (5 bases). The CDR3 consists of 18 residues. Trimming shortened V by 2 bases and J by 2 bases, and 18 bases separated the two germline ends. Germline loops: CDR1 SEHNR, CDR2 FQNEAQ (reference sequence). CDR3 coding DNA: TGTGCCAGCAGCTTACTATCGTTACGGGGAAGTAACACCGGGGAGCTGTTTTTT. Translating it yields CASSLLSLRGSNTGELFF.